This T cell receptor (beta chain) was retrieved from a study of beta chain features in type 1 diabetes. Overall study context: Sorted cells from all samples, numbering 95 million to 140 million, were examined.

A few counts support this clone. Its antigen is unidentified. The V and J ends lost 4 bases and 3 bases, in that order; junction bases with no gene match: 5. Germline CDR1 and CDR2: LGHNA and YSLEER. This CDR3 is built from 15 residues. General study points: Shortening of TCRB CDR3s, moderate but significant, appeared in all four CD4+ subsets of Type 1 diabetes patients.

CD45RO/CCR7/CD25/CD127/CD95/CD27 sorting isolated CD4+ naive, central memory, regulatory and stem cell-like memory cells. As every portion of the isolated RNA was reverse transcribed, the sequencing read expressed TCRB transcripts. TCRdb keeps only in-frame clones here, not all; method: immunoSEQ multiplex PCR. This sample has under 500,000 clones; approximately 30% occur once, and the top ten carry about 0.06%. The sample taken for sequencing was naive CD4+ T cells from blood. This chain uses TRBV4-3 with TRBJ2-7; the match to TRBD1 covers 11 bases. The source is a man aged 18-30 years in good health. In DNA, the CDR3 is TGCGCCAGCAGCCCTCGGGACAGGGGGTTCTACGAGCAGTACTTC. This translates into CASSPRDRGFYEQYF.